This T cell receptor (beta chain) was retrieved from a study of technical replicates of blood from a handful of donors. The germline gives CDR1 SGHNT, CDR2 YYREEE (reference sequence). The CDR3 totals 13 residues. The trim removed 3 bases at V and 4 bases at J, leaving 3 bases unmatched. The repertoire was sequenced with immunoSEQ multiplex PCR; TCRdb's copy has only in-frame clones and lacks some. The sample yields tens of thousands of clones, about 96% seen once. The clonotype originates from a human donor in good health. V usage is TRBV5-4 and J usage is TRBJ2-5; TRBD1 matches at 7 bases. What was sequenced was T cells isolated from PBMCs. CDR3 sequence: CASSSRQGETQYF. The CDR3 nucleotides are TGTGCCAGCAGCTCGCGACAGGGAGAGACCCAGTACTTC.